Listed below are T cell receptor beta chains from one sample, sequenced in a study of identical twins. TCRdb processed the 5' RACE reads anew with MiXCR; each CDR3 protein has one entry. The sample has about 530,000 distinct CDR3 sequences, 12% to 15% seen once; the top ten hold roughly 0.44%. These same data were also listed under a study on yellow fever vaccine responses in identical twins.

Sequencing used CD4+ T cells sorted from blood. These receptors were taken from a woman between 18 and 30 years old in good health. Both conserved end residues are part of each CDR3. The order of the fields is J gene, clone size, V gene, D gene, CDR3 DNA, CDR3 protein. The D gene is left open where the match is weak. Clone size is stated in some rows and not others, as once, few, many or a class when expanded.

TRBJ1-6 NA TRBV27 TRBD1 TGTGCCAGCAGTTTCGGACAGGGTCAATTACTCCTCCACTTT CASSFGQGQLLLHF
TRBJ2-3 NA TRBV20-1 NA TGCAGTGCTAGGACCGGGGGTCCGGATACGCAGTATTTT CSARTGGPDTQYF
TRBJ2-3 NA TRBV19 NA TGTGCCAGTAGTATAGCCAGGGGGGCAGATACGCAGTATTTT CASSIARGADTQYF
TRBJ1-5 many TRBV20-1 TRBD1 TGCAGTGCCTCGACAGGGTCGGATCATCAGCCCCAGCATTTT CSASTGSDHQPQHF
TRBJ2-2 many TRBV3-1 NA TGTGCCAGCAGCCAAGACGACAGGATATCCACCGGGGAGCTGTTTTTT CASSQDDRISTGELFF
TRBJ2-5 few TRBV10-3 NA TGTGCCCCACGGACCGACGCAGGGAAGCTGTGCAAAGAGACCCAGTACTTC CAPRTDAGKLCKETQYF
TRBJ2-1 few TRBV12-3/TRBV12-4 NA TGTGCCAGCAGTTTAGACCAGACGGTCCCTGAGCAGTTCTTC CASSLDQTVPEQFF
TRBJ1-1 NA TRBV18 TRBD1 TGTGCCAGCTCACCATTAGACCGACAGGGTGAAGCTTTCTTT CASSPLDRQGEAFF
TRBJ1-6 few TRBV28 NA TGTGCCAGCAGTCTGCAGACAGGATCCTATAATTCACCCCTCCACTTT CASSLQTGSYNSPLHF
TRBJ1-2 few TRBV5-1 TRBD1 TGCGCCAGCAGCCCGGCCGGGACAGTAATCAGAGGCTACACCTTC CASSPAGTVIRGYTF
TRBJ2-6 few TRBV20-1 NA TGCAGTGCTCCTAACTCTGGGGCCAACGTCCTGACTTTC CSAPNSGANVLTF
TRBJ2-7 few TRBV7-4 NA TGTGCCAGCAGCTTATCTGGGCCCGGCAAGTACGAGCAGTACTTC CASSLSGPGKYEQYF
TRBJ2-3 NA TRBV28 NA TGTGCCAGCAGCCCTGGGGGGCCCGGTAGCAGTGCGCAGTATTTT CASSPGGPGSSAQYF
TRBJ2-1 few TRBV19 TRBD1 TGTGCCAGTATGACGACAGGGGTAAATGAGCAGTTCTTC CASMTTGVNEQFF
TRBJ2-1 many TRBV12-3/TRBV12-4 NA TGTGCCAGCAGTTTAGCGCACTCGCCGGGCTACAATGAGCAGTTCTTC CASSLAHSPGYNEQFF
TRBJ1-2 few TRBV6-5 TRBD1 TGTGCCAGCAGTTACTCGGGAAGGACAGGAAACTATGGCTACACCTTC CASSYSGRTGNYGYTF
TRBJ2-1 NA TRBV7-9 NA TGTGCCAGCAGCCCTTTCCTCCGGGCCGATGAGCAGTTCTTC CASSPFLRADEQFF
TRBJ2-3 NA TRBV7-6 TRBD1 TGTGCCAGCAGCTCCCAGAACAGGGGTCTGCATGATACGCAGTATTTT CASSSQNRGLHDTQYF
TRBJ2-1 NA TRBV7-3 TRBD2 TGTGCCAGCAGCTTCTCTGGACTAGCGGCCAATGAGCAGTTCTTC CASSFSGLAANEQFF
TRBJ2-5 NA TRBV12-3/TRBV12-4 NA TGTGCCAGCAGTTTAGGTGCGGGGACCCAAGAGACCCAGTACTTC CASSLGAGTQETQYF
TRBJ2-2 NA TRBV9 NA TGTGCCAGCAGCCGGACGGTTGACAACACCGGGGAGCTGTTTTTT CASSRTVDNTGELFF
TRBJ1-1 few TRBV20-1 NA TGCAGTGCACCGTGGAGGGGGAACACTGAAGCTTTCTTT CSAPWRGNTEAFF
TRBJ2-1 few TRBV12-3/TRBV12-4 TRBD2 TGTGCCAGCAGTTTAAAAGCGGGATTCAATGAGCAGTTCTTC CASSLKAGFNEQFF
TRBJ2-5 many TRBV5-1 NA TGCGCCAGCAGCTTCACAAGTCAAGAGACCCAGTACTTC CASSFTSQETQYF
TRBJ2-1 many TRBV10-3 TRBD2 TGTGCCATTGCACTAGCGGGGGGAAATTACAATGAGCAGTTCTTC CAIALAGGNYNEQFF
TRBJ1-2 many TRBV6-5 TRBD1 TGTGCCAGCAGTTCCCGGGACAGAGTGAACTATGGCTACACCTTC CASSSRDRVNYGYTF
TRBJ1-2 few TRBV7-9 NA TGTGCCAGCAGCTTATGGGGGGCTAACTATGGCTACACCTTC CASSLWGANYGYTF
TRBJ2-2 NA TRBV2 TRBD2 TGTTCCAGCAGTTCCGGGACTAGCGCTTACACCGGGGAGCTGTTTTTT CSSSSGTSAYTGELFF
TRBJ2-5 NA TRBV14 TRBD2 TGTGCCAGCAGCCAAGTTGGAGGACTAGCGGGCAGCGTAGAGACCCAGTACTTC CASSQVGGLAGSVETQYF